The following is a TCR beta chain sequence with its context. In the same sample, other DNA sequences code for this CDR3. Each sample came from a Caucasian adult donor living in Nashville, Tennessee. This sample was taken from a study of shared clonotypes between healthy human individuals. V gave up 3 bases and J gave up 1 base; unmatched junction bases: 4. The CDR3 totals 15 residues. Looked up from germline, CDR1 is KGHSH and CDR2 is LQKENI. TCRdb's copy holds only in-frame clones and misses some; the assay was immunoSEQ multiplex PCR. The sample has around 2,000,000 clones; 85% to 95% are singletons.

This rearrangement joins TRBV18 to TRBJ2-7; 9 positions match TRBD1. The receptor comes from a man in his late teens or twenties in good health. Material for sequencing was naive CD4+ T cells sorted from blood. Subset noted: CD45RA+ positively selected. The CDR3 here is CASSPGQGRSYEQYF. DNA of the CDR3: TGTGCCAGCTCACCCGGACAGGGGAGGTCCTACGAGCAGTACTTC.